The entry below describes one T cell receptor (beta chain). The antigen is unknown. The authors distributed each subset's genomic DNA evenly over several immunoSEQ plates. Original processing methods: From ImmunoSEQ came sequences covering only the junction and carrying no quality scores, so filtering differed. Repertoires were generated with immunoSEQ multiplex PCR, while TCRdb's copy carries only in-frame clones and drops some. V, J and clone size are those of that table, while D and trimming were read from the DNA. This sample has a few million clones, with 85% to 95% found just once. There are 15 residues in the CDR3. This sample was taken from a study of shared clonotypes between healthy human individuals. Study findings and constraints: Few donors limited the genetic and exposure-history diversity represented.

The material sequenced was naive CD4+ T cells from PBMCs. Documented subset: CD45RA+ positively selected. This rearrangement joins TRBV21-1 to TRBJ2-7. TRBV21-1 is shown as a pseudogene. This clonotype was obtained from a man younger than 30 in good health. Some clones in this sample may be carry-over from other donors' samples. The CDR3 DNA is TGTGCCAGCTGCCGGAGGACACCGGCCACCTACGAGCAGTACTTC. Protein product: CASCRRTPATYEQYF.